These 8 T cell receptor beta chains share one sample of origin, sequenced in a study of cytomegalovirus exposure and HLA in healthy donors. PCR employed 60 Vbeta and 13 Jbeta primers. Only in-frame clones appear in the TCRdb table, and some are missing; sequencing was by immunoSEQ multiplex PCR. The sample consists of approximately 110,000 clones, around 84% of them appearing once. The sample taken for sequencing was PBMCs. These receptors came from a man aged 25-40 years in good health and CMV-seropositive.

V and J are TRBV30 and TRBJ2-3; 8 bases fit TRBD1. This CDR3 is built from 13 residues. Trimming took 2 bases from V and 7 from J; bases not matched to a gene: 5. CDR1 GTSNPN and CDR2 SVGIG come from the germline V gene (reference sequence). The CDR3 bases are TGTGCCTGGAGTCTGGACAGGGAGTATACGCAGTATTTT. This translates into CAWSLDREYTQYF.

This sequence joins TRBV5-1 and TRBJ1-3; D remains unclear. Germline loops: CDR1 SGHRS, CDR2 YFSETQ. The CDR3 extends over 15 amino acids. V lost 2 bases to trimming and J lost 4 bases, with 13 bases between them. As DNA, the CDR3 is TGCGCCAGCAGCTTCGATTCGGGTTACGGAAACACCATATATTTT. This encodes CASSFDSGYGNTIYF.

This clone was recorded once. The rearrangement uses TRBV7-9 and TRBJ2-2, with 11 bases identical to TRBD2. Unmatched junction bases numbered 16, after V lost 5 bases and J lost 5 bases. CDR1 and CDR2 (germline): SEHNR, FQNEAQ (reference sequence). The CDR3 loop spans 19 amino acids. The CDR3 DNA sequence: TGTGCCAGCAGCCGAATCACTAGCGGGAGTTATCGTATGACCGGGGAGCTGTTTTTT. Translated: CASSRITSGSYRMTGELFF. Combining the CDR3 with reference TRBV7-9 and TRBJ2-2 gives the whole variable domain DTGVSQNPRHKITKRGQNVTFRCDPISEHNRLYWYRQTLGQGPEFLTYFQNEAQLEKSRLLSDRFSAERPKGSFSTLEIQRTEQGDSAMYLCASSRITSGSYRMTGELFFGEGSRLTVL.

This rearrangement joins TRBV7-9 to TRBJ1-2; 8 bases are shared with TRBD1. The germline V gene encodes CDR1 SEHNR and CDR2 FQNEAQ (reference sequence). There are 14 residues in the CDR3. Germline trimming cut 5 bases from V and 3 bases from J; bases unmatched to any gene: 5. The CDR3 spells CASSLRQGHYGYTF. CDR3 nucleotide sequence: TGTGCCAGCAGCCTTAGACAGGGGCACTATGGCTACACCTTC.

This clone was seen a few times. One junction end does not reproduce the germline sequence, and a read error may be involved. The chain recombines TRBV4-1 with TRBJ1-2, with D uncertain. The CDR3 spans 15 residues. Germline V gene sequence: CDR1 MGHRA, CDR2 YSYEKL. The CDR3: CASSQDTGGPRRYTF. CDR3 coding DNA: TGTGCCAGCAGCCAAGATACCGGTGGGCCAAGGCGCTACACCTTC.

The V and J genes are TRBV28 and TRBJ2-7; 7 nucleotides match TRBD1. Germline V gives CDR1 MDHEN, CDR2 SYDVKM. V shed 6 bases, J shed 9 bases, and the junction held 14 bases outside the gene matches. The CDR3 extends over 14 amino acids. The CDR3 DNA reads as TGTGCCAGCAGCTCCCGGCAGGGGGATAGTGGGCAGTACTTC. This translates into CASSSRQGDSGQYF.

The chain has TRBV7-9 and TRBJ2-5; 7 bases are shared with TRBD1. Germline CDR1 and CDR2: SEHNR and FQNEAQ (reference sequence). CDR3 length equals 18 residues. J lost 4 bases, V lost 1 base, and 15 bases had no gene match. In nucleotides, the CDR3 is TGTGCCAGCAGCTTAGAACGAAAATGGGACAGTAGGACAGAGACCCAGTACTTC. Translation gives CASSLERKWDSRTETQYF.

The chain recombines TRBV7-2 with TRBJ1-1; possible D gene TRBD1, 5 bases. This CDR3 is built from 17 residues. The germline gives CDR1 SGHTA, CDR2 FQGNSA. Trimming took off 5 bases at V and 4 bases at J, with 23 bases between the two ends. CDR3 in amino acids: CASSLYGARVVGTEAFF. DNA of the CDR3: TGTGCCAGCAGCCTTTATGGGGCCAGGGTCGTTGGCACTGAAGCTTTCTTT.